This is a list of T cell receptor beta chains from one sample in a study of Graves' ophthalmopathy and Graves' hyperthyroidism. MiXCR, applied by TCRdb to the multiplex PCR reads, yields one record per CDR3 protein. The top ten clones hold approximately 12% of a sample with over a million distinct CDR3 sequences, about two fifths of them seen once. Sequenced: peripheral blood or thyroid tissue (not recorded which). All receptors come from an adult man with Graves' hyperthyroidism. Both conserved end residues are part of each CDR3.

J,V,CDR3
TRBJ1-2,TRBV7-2,CASSKLAGGGNYGYTF
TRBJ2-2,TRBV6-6,CASSFGTGYTGELFF
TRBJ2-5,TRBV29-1,CSVTSGPKETQYF
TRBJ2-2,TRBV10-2,CASMTSGRAGTGGELFF
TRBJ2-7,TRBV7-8,CASSQGQGGRSYEQYF
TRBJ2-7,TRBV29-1,CSVADSDNQQYF
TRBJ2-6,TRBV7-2,CASSLALAGAGANVLTF
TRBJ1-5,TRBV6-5,CASLGDYQPQHF
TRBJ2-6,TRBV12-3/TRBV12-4,CASRGGTHRVSGANVLTF
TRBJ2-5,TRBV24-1,CATSEYRYPEQETQYF
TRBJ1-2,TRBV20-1,CSAVGRNYGYTF
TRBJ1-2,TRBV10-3,CAIRRQGATGYTF
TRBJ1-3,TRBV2,CASLKSFSGNTIYF
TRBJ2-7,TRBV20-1,CSVPAAGRTFYEQYF
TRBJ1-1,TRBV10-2,CASSELGLRAFF
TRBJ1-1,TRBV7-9,CASSLEAAIEAFF
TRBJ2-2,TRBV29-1,CSSTGRHTGELFF
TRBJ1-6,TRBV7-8,CASSLLGFYNSPLHF
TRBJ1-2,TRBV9,CASSVATGRAFYGYTF
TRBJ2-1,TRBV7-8,CASSLRDSPSNEQFF
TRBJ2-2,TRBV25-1,CASSGLAGGPHTGELFF
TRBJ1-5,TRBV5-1,CASRAGPYSNQPQHF
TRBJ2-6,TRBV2,CASSGGTGFPLSGANVLTF
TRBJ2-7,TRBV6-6,CASNLPGRNEQYF
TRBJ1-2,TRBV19,CASSVDSVGGNYGYTF
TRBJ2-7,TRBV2,CASSVPVREGKYEQYF
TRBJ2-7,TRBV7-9,CASSSRSQRGATPYEQYF
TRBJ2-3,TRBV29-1,CSVQQEYTQYF
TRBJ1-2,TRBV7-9,CASSVIIYGYTF
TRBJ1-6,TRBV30,CAWAGTGYNSPLHF
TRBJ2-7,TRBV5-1,CASTSSSDSYEQYF
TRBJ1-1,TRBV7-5,CTSTEKNTEAFF